Below, 4 T cell receptor beta chains from the same sample are listed, as sequenced in a study of blood T cell repertoires in COVID-19. Measured with immunoSEQ multiplex PCR; TCRdb has only the in-frame clones, and not every one. The sample contains over 200,000 clones, approximately 89% of which appear only once. The sample was PBMCs or T cells enriched from blood (not recorded which). The receptors derive from a middle-aged woman with acute COVID-19.

The chain recombines TRBV5-6 with TRBJ2-2; maybe TRBD1 (5 bases). Germline V gene lookup returns CDR1 SGHDT and CDR2 YYEEEE. This CDR3 region has 14 residues. Trimming shortened V by 4 bases and J by 1 base, and 8 bases separated the two germline ends. The CDR3 sequence is CASSIDRNTGELFF. In nucleotides, the CDR3 is TGTGCCAGCAGCATAGACAGGAACACCGGGGAGCTGTTTTTT.

The V gene is TRBV6-4, the J gene TRBJ2-3, with 7 bases aligning to TRBD2. Germline CDR1 is MRHNA and CDR2 is SNTAGT. The CDR3 is 15 amino acids. Trimming at V came to 5 bases and at J to 3 bases, leaving 8 bases not matched to a gene. In nucleotides, the CDR3 is TGTGCCAGCAGTATCGGCGCGGGAGAAACAGATACGCAGTATTTT. This codes for CASSIGAGETDTQYF.

V usage is TRBV24-1 and J usage is TRBJ2-1; 14 bases match TRBD2. J gave up 2 bases and V 2 bases, and 7 bases lay outside the gene matches. Germline CDR1 KGHDR, CDR2 SFDVKD. The length of the CDR3 is 19 residues. CDR3 nucleotide sequence: TGTGCCACCAGTGATTCAGGGGGGACTAGCGGGAGACCCTACAATGAGCAGTTCTTC. Translation gives CATSDSGGTSGRPYNEQFF.

This sequence joins TRBV3-1 (or the pseudogene TRBV3-2) and TRBJ2-5; no clear D gene. Germline V lookup: CDR1 LGHDT, CDR2 YNNKEL (reference sequence). The CDR3 has 12 amino acids. The V end was cut by 0 bases, the J end by 7 bases, with 6 bases between. CDR3 sequence: CASSQESWTQYF. The CDR3 nucleotides are TGTGCCAGCAGCCAAGAGAGTTGGACCCAGTACTTC.